This T cell receptor beta chain appears in the sequencing data of a study of cytomegalovirus exposure and HLA in healthy donors. The study, taken as a whole, reports: The tendency of first-cohort TCR clusters to co-occur in the 90 to 150 validation repertoires was the finding of a later analysis. Across donors, most TCRs were seen rarely, yet some public ones were widespread.

Worth noting for this clone: What it binds is unknown.

The CDR3 has 12 amino acids. Trimming took 10 bases from V and 4 from J; bases not matched to a gene: 6. The germline CDR1 and CDR2 sequences are MNHNS and SASEGT. Only in-frame clones appear in the TCRdb table, and some are missing; sequencing was by immunoSEQ multiplex PCR. In the table there are 150,000 to 180,000 clones, 86% of which are singletons. Sequenced sample: PBMCs. The source is a human donor in good health. The chain employs TRBV6-1 and TRBJ1-2; 7 nucleotides match TRBD1. DNA of the CDR3: TGTGCCACACGACAGGGTGGCTATGGCTACACCTTC. Its protein is CATRQGGYGYTF.